The 24 T cell receptor beta chains listed next were all sequenced from one sample in a study of T-cell reconstitution after alpha-beta-depleted transplantation in children. Researchers prepared the TCRbeta library using unique molecular identifiers, the study reports. TCRdb used MiXCR to reprocess the PCR reads, holding one entry per CDR3 protein. This sample has 230,000 or so distinct CDR3 sequences; roughly a tenth occur once, and the top ten carry about 5%. Sequencing was performed on PBMCs from the stem cell graft donor, taken from the stem cell graft. The receptor source for this set is a human donor who donated a stem cell graft to a child with SCID.

The table lists this clonotype with many counts. The chain combines TRBV7-9 with TRBJ1-5; TRBD1 is a possible D gene (6 bases). The germline V and J ends were trimmed by 2 bases and 5 bases, with 13 bases remaining between them. The length of the CDR3 is 15 residues. Germline V gene data show CDR1 as SEHNR and CDR2 as FQNEAQ (reference sequence). CDR3 amino acids: CASSLKGGGDQPQHF. The DNA for the CDR3 is TGTGCCAGCAGCTTAAAGGGAGGGGGAGATCAGCCCCAGCATTTT.

Many counts were recorded for this clonotype. The chain joins TRBV20-1 to TRBJ1-1; the D gene is possibly TRBD1 (5 bases). Germline V gene sequence: CDR1 DFQATT, CDR2 SNEGSKA (reference sequence). The V end lost 3 bases, the J end lost 7 bases, and 12 bases lay between the germline ends. There are 12 residues in the CDR3. In DNA, the CDR3 is TGCAGTGCTAGTCAATCACAGGTTGAAGCTTTCTTT. Translating it yields CSASQSQVEAFF.

To note about this clonotype: This may arise from a read error, as a much more abundant clone is one base away. The V gene is TRBV7-9, the J gene TRBJ2-7; D is perhaps TRBD1 (5 bases). Germline values: CDR1 SEHNR, CDR2 FQNEAQ (reference sequence). This CDR3 has 14 amino acids. For the CDR3, the DNA is TGTGCCAGCAGCGGGGCAGGACCGCCCTACGATCAGTACTTC. This encodes CASSGAGPPYDQYF.

The V gene is TRBV18, the J gene TRBJ2-1, with a possible D match to TRBD2 (5 bases). Germline V gene data show CDR1 as KGHSH and CDR2 as LQKENI. V was clipped by 1 base and J by 3 bases, with 13 bases between them. This CDR3 has 16 residues. DNA of the CDR3: TGTGCCAGCTCACCACGAGCGGTACCTAACTACAATGAGCAGTTCTTC. It yields the protein CASSPRAVPNYNEQFF.

This clonotype was picked up many times. CDR3 DNA sequence: TGTGCCAGCAGCCTCCAGGGCCCCCGGAGCACCGGGGAGCTGTTTTTT. It encodes CASSLQGPRSTGELFF. The chain employs TRBV3-1 and TRBJ2-2, with D possibly TRBD1 on 5 matching bases. The CDR3 totals 16 residues. V lost 4 bases to trimming and J lost 4 bases, with 16 bases between them. Germline V lookup: CDR1 LGHDT, CDR2 YNNKEL (reference sequence).

This clonotype was observed at least ten times. This chain connects TRBV5-1 to TRBJ2-3, with 8 bases fitting TRBD1. Germline-derived CDR1 and CDR2 are SGHRS and YFSETQ. The V gene end was trimmed by 3 bases and the J gene end by 1 base; junction bases not matched to a gene: 1. CDR3 size: 14 residues. The CDR3 region has the DNA TGCGCCAGCAGCTGGGGACAGGGCACAGATACGCAGTATTTT. Encoded protein: CASSWGQGTDTQYF.

There are many counts of this clonotype. The chain recombines TRBV3-1 with TRBJ1-1; D ambiguous. The CDR3 sequence is 13 residues long. Germline V lookup: CDR1 LGHDT, CDR2 YNNKEL (reference sequence). Trimming removed 4 bases at V and 5 bases at J, with 11 bases between. Written as DNA, the CDR3 is TGTGCCAGCAGCCCGCGGTTGGTGACTGAAGCTTTCTTT. It is translated as CASSPRLVTEAFF.

This clonotype occurred many times. This rearrangement joins TRBV5-1 to TRBJ2-5, with a tentative D call TRBD2 (5 bases). With 5 bases removed from V and 5 bases from J, the gap between germline ends came to 16 bases. This CDR3 spans 14 amino acids. CDR1 is SGHRS, CDR2 YFSETQ, per germline. DNA for the CDR3: TGCGCCAGCAGATTCACGGGGTCTGGGGAGACCCAGTACTTC. It is translated as CASRFTGSGETQYF.

This clonotype was seen a few times. This chain links TRBV20-1 with TRBJ2-5; 9 bases fit TRBD1. V lost 8 bases to trimming and J lost 5 bases; unmatched junction nucleotides: 9. Germline V gene lookup returns CDR1 DFQATT and CDR2 SNEGSKA (reference sequence). The CDR3 is 13 amino acids. CDR3 coding DNA: TGCAGTCTACGGGACAGGGTGTTGGAGACCCAGTACTTC. This gives the protein CSLRDRVLETQYF.

This clonotype showed up just a few times. The gene calls are TRBV6-1 and TRBJ2-7; D tentatively reads TRBD1 or TRBD2 (5 bases each). The CDR3 has 16 amino acids. The germline CDR1 and CDR2 sequences are MNHNS and SASEGT. Trimming stripped 2 bases from V and 0 bases from J, with 14 bases between. The DNA of the CDR3 is TGTGCCAGCAGTGAATCGGTCGGGACGGCCTCCTACGAGCAGTACTTC. Translation: CASSESVGTASYEQYF.

This clonotype was detected only a few times. The rearrangement joins TRBV3-1 to TRBJ2-3, with TRBD2 matching over 12 bases. The CDR3 spans 19 residues. After removal of 8 bases from V and 0 bases from J, the junction contained 15 bases not matched to a gene. Germline loops: CDR1 LGHDT, CDR2 YNNKEL (reference sequence). The DNA of the CDR3 is TGTGCCAGCTGTTTAGAGGGACTAGCGGGTGTCGCTAGCACAGATACGCAGTATTTT. It translates to CASCLEGLAGVASTDTQYF.

The genes are TRBV7-9 and TRBJ2-7, with 8 bases that match TRBD1. CDR1 SEHNR and CDR2 FQNEAQ come from the germline V gene (reference sequence). The CDR3 has 15 amino acids. The V and J ends lost 7 bases and 2 bases, in that order; junction bases with no gene match: 10. CDR3 in amino acids: CASTTSVTGAYEQYF. CDR3 DNA: TGTGCCAGCACCACTTCAGTGACAGGGGCCTACGAGCAGTACTTC.

This clonotype was detected many times. This chain uses TRBV2 with TRBJ2-2; 8 positions agree with TRBD1. Germline V CDR1 and CDR2: SNHLY, FYNNEI. There are 13 residues in the CDR3. V was pared by 7 bases and J by 6 bases, with 4 bases of the junction left unmatched. The CDR3 nucleotides read TGTGCCAGCAATGGACAGGGTGCCGGGGAGCTGTTTTTT. The encoded protein is CASNGQGAGELFF.

The table lists this clonotype with many counts. V and J are TRBV24-1 and TRBJ2-5; tentatively, D is TRBD1 or TRBD2 (5 bases each). Trimming left V 2 bases short and J 5 bases short, with 8 bases between. Germline CDR1 KGHDR, CDR2 SFDVKD. The CDR3 runs 13 residues. The chain's CDR3 is CATSDSGTETQYF. In DNA, the CDR3 is TGTGCCACCAGTGATTCAGGGACGGAGACCCAGTACTTC.

This clonotype was found many times. The CDR3 protein is CASSPGQSNEKLFF. The CDR3 coding sequence is TGTGCCAGCAGCCCGGGACAGTCTAATGAAAAACTGTTTTTT. The chain is built from TRBV7-9 and TRBJ1-4; the match to TRBD1 covers 7 bases. V was clipped by 5 bases and J by 3 bases; unmatched bases: 3. The CDR3 is 14 amino acids. Germline CDR1 and CDR2: SEHNR and FQNEAQ (reference sequence). The entire variable domain, with the rest obtained from reference TRBV7-9 and TRBJ1-4, is as follows: DTGVSQNPRHKITKRGQNVTFRCDPISEHNRLYWYRQTLGQGPEFLTYFQNEAQLEKSRLLSDRFSAERPKGSFSTLEIQRTEQGDSAMYLCASSPGQSNEKLFFGSGTQLSVL.

There are many counts of this clonotype. V and J are TRBV7-3 and TRBJ1-4; 8 bases align to TRBD1. Germline V gene data show CDR1 as SGHTA and CDR2 as FQGTGA. Trimming removed 5 bases from V and 1 base from J; junction bases left unmatched: 3. The CDR3 loop spans 15 amino acids. CDR3 nucleotide sequence: TGTGCCAGCAGCGGCACAGGGGGAACTAATGAAAAACTGTTTTTT. Amino acid sequence: CASSGTGGTNEKLFF.

This clonotype was observed many times. V is TRBV20-1 and J is TRBJ2-3; 10 nucleotides align to TRBD2. V dropped 5 bases and J dropped 2; count of bases not matched to a gene: 7. Germline V gene sequence: CDR1 DFQATT, CDR2 SNEGSKA (reference sequence). The CDR3 loop spans 15 amino acids. The CDR3 here is CSAARLAGPTDTQYF. For the CDR3, the DNA is TGCAGTGCTGCCCGACTAGCGGGCCCCACAGATACGCAGTATTTT.

In its sample, this clonotype was seen many times. The chain employs TRBV5-6 and TRBJ2-1; TRBD2 matches at 7 bases. V trimming: 4 bases; J trimming: 0 bases; junction bases outside the gene matches: 7. The CDR3 loop spans 16 amino acids. Germline V gives CDR1 SGHDT, CDR2 YYEEEE. The CDR3 loop reads CASSRRSSGSYNEQFF. The CDR3 DNA reads TGTGCCAGCAGCAGGCGCTCTAGCGGCTCCTACAATGAGCAGTTCTTC.

The sample holds many counts of this clonotype. The gene calls are TRBV7-2 and TRBJ2-7; the D call may be TRBD1 or TRBD2 (5 bases each). Trimming took 1 base from V and 3 from J, leaving 10 bases between them. The CDR3 is 14 residues long. CDR1 and CDR2 (germline): SGHTA, FQGNSA. In DNA, the CDR3 is TGTGCCAGCAGCTTAGGCCCAGGGAGCTACGAGCAGTACTTC. Protein product: CASSLGPGSYEQYF.

This clonotype was detected a few times. The CDR3 DNA is TGTGCCAGCAGTTACTCTGAGGGGGTTTATGGCTACACCTTC. This sequence encodes CASSYSEGVYGYTF. This rearrangement joins TRBV6-5 to TRBJ1-2; D possibly corresponds to TRBD1 (6 bases). Germline-derived CDR1 and CDR2 are MNHEY and SVGAGI. The CDR3 length is 14 residues. V lost 0 bases, J lost 5 bases, and 10 bases lay in between.

In this sample, this clonotype turned up many times. J is TRBJ2-1 and V is TRBV7-8; D possibly matches TRBD1 or TRBD2 (5 bases each). V lost 6 bases, J lost 0 bases, and 15 bases lay in between. CDR1 and CDR2 from the germline V gene are SGHVS and FQNEAQ. The CDR3 spans 16 residues. DNA for the CDR3: TGTGCCAGCAGGCCGGGGCGGTCGAGCTCCTACAATGAGCAGTTCTTC. It translates to CASRPGRSSSYNEQFF.

This clonotype was observed many times. V usage is TRBV24-1 and J usage is TRBJ2-2; a weak D match, TRBD2 (6 bases). Trimming stripped 3 bases from V and 3 bases from J, with 10 bases between. The CDR3 contains 15 residues. Germline loops: CDR1 KGHDR, CDR2 SFDVKD. This CDR3 is CATSDGGAYTGELFF. The CDR3 DNA reads as TGTGCCACCAGTGATGGAGGGGCGTACACCGGGGAGCTGTTTTTT.

This clonotype was observed at least ten times. This chain uses TRBV3-1 with TRBJ1-1; weak D call: TRBD1 (5 bases). CDR1 LGHDT and CDR2 YNNKEL come from the germline V gene (reference sequence). The CDR3 runs to 16 residues. Trimming shortened V by 2 bases and J by 3 bases, and 16 bases separated the two germline ends. CDR3: CASSQWAGRRDTEAFF. The CDR3 bases are TGTGCCAGCAGCCAATGGGCAGGGAGAAGGGACACTGAAGCTTTCTTT.

This clonotype has ten or more counts. The rearrangement links TRBV5-6 to TRBJ2-7; 8 nucleotides agree with TRBD2. The CDR3 is 15 residues long. The V segment lost 4 bases and the J segment 5 bases; nucleotides outside the gene matches: 11. CDR1 SGHDT and CDR2 YYEEEE come from the germline V gene. Here the CDR3 DNA reads TGTGCCAGCAGCGAGGCGGGACTAGAGACCGACGAGCAGTACTTC. It codes for CASSEAGLETDEQYF.